The source of this TCR beta chain is a study of technical replicates of blood from several donors. Profiled with immunoSEQ multiplex PCR; TCRdb holds only in-frame clones, not every one. The sample holds some 79,000 clones, 94% seen once. The V end lost 1 base, the J end lost 2 bases, and 10 bases lay between the germline ends. Per the germline V gene, CDR1 is SGHRS and CDR2 is YFSETQ. The CDR3 contains 14 residues. This clonotype originated in a human donor in good health. Sequences were obtained from T cells isolated from PBMCs. This chain connects TRBV5-1 to TRBJ2-7; tentative D call: TRBD1 (6 bases). CDR3 sequence: CASSLRTATYEQYF. The CDR3 DNA reads TGCGCCAGCAGCTTGAGGACAGCAACCTACGAGCAGTACTTC. Full variable domain (missing parts from reference TRBV5-1 and TRBJ2-7): KAGVTQTPRYLIKTRGQQVTLSCSPISGHRSVSWYQQTPGQGLQFLFEYFSETQRNKGNFPGRFSGRQFSNSRSEMNVSTLELGDSALYLCASSLRTATYEQYFGPGTRLTVT.